This is a list of T cell receptor beta chains from one sample in a study of T cell changes during pregnancy in multiple sclerosis. This table comes from immunoSEQ multiplex PCR, and its TCRdb copy is limited to in-frame clones, with some not included. The table has under 95,000 clones, 75% to 95% seen once; the top ten hold less than 0.45%. Here the sequenced sample was CD4+ T cells from peripheral blood mononuclear cells, taken before pregnancy. These receptors all come from a female donor with multiple sclerosis, enrolled in a pregnancy study. Each CDR3 is given with its conserved first and last residue. A D gene is named only where the DNA matches it firmly. Part of the rows lack a size; the others show once, few, many or a class for expanded clones.

V gene: TRBV6-6
D gene: TRBD1
clone size: .
J gene: TRBJ1-2
CDR3 DNA: TGTGCCACTCGGAGGGACAGGGGGCAAGGAGGCTATGGCTACACCTTC
CDR3 protein: CATRRDRGQGGYGYTF

V gene: TRBV11-3
D gene: TRBD1
clone size: .
J gene: TRBJ2-7
CDR3 DNA: TGTGCCAGCAGCTTAGCTGACGACAGGGCTTTGGGCGAGCAGTACTTC
CDR3 protein: CASSLADDRALGEQYF

V gene: TRBV11-3
D gene: .
clone size: .
J gene: TRBJ2-3
CDR3 DNA: TGTGCCAGCAGCTCCCGGAGCGAAGATACGCAGTATTTT
CDR3 protein: CASSSRSEDTQYF

V gene: TRBV5-1
D gene: .
clone size: .
J gene: TRBJ2-1
CDR3 DNA: TGCGCCAGCAGCTTGGGGACTGACAATGAGCAGTTCTTC
CDR3 protein: CASSLGTDNEQFF

V gene: TRBV20-1
D gene: .
clone size: few
J gene: TRBJ1-1
CDR3 DNA: TGCAGTGCTAGAAAGGGGGAAAAAGCTTTCTTT
CDR3 protein: CSARKGEKAFF

V gene: TRBV15
D gene: TRBD1
clone size: .
J gene: TRBJ2-1
CDR3 DNA: TGTGCCACCAGTTGGACAGGGGGCCCGACCCGGAGCTCCTACAATGAGCAGTTCTTC
CDR3 protein: CATSWTGGPTRSSYNEQFF

V gene: TRBV5-1
D gene: .
clone size: .
J gene: TRBJ2-5
CDR3 DNA: TGCGCCAGCAGCTTAGGAGATCAAGAGACCCAGTACTTC
CDR3 protein: CASSLGDQETQYF

V gene: TRBV5-1
D gene: TRBD2
clone size: .
J gene: TRBJ2-1
CDR3 DNA: TGCGCCAGCAGTACAGCGGGGGTTAGGTCCACTGAGCAGTTCTTC
CDR3 protein: CASSTAGVRSTEQFF

V gene: TRBV7-2
D gene: .
clone size: .
J gene: TRBJ1-5
CDR3 DNA: TGTGCCAGCAGCTCGGTCAATCAGCCCCAGCATTTT
CDR3 protein: CASSSVNQPQHF

V gene: TRBV11-3
D gene: .
clone size: .
J gene: TRBJ1-3
CDR3 DNA: TGTGCCAGCAGCTTAGGCAGGGCCGGAAACACCATATATTTT
CDR3 protein: CASSLGRAGNTIYF

V gene: TRBV20-1
D gene: .
clone size: .
J gene: TRBJ2-5
CDR3 DNA: TGCAGTGCTGAAACTAGGTTTCCCCAGTACTTC
CDR3 protein: CSAETRFPQYF

V gene: TRBV19
D gene: .
clone size: .
J gene: TRBJ2-1
CDR3 DNA: TGTGCCAGTAGTATTACAGGTGCCTACAATGAGCAGTTCTTC
CDR3 protein: CASSITGAYNEQFF

V gene: TRBV2
D gene: .
clone size: once
J gene: TRBJ1-2
CDR3 DNA: TGTGCCAGCAGTGCCTCGGTCCGATATGGCTACACCTTC
CDR3 protein: CASSASVRYGYTF

V gene: TRBV6-6
D gene: .
clone size: .
J gene: TRBJ1-3
CDR3 DNA: TGTGCCAGCAGCTCGTTGGGGACTTACTCTGGAAACACCATATATTTT
CDR3 protein: CASSSLGTYSGNTIYF

V gene: TRBV14
D gene: TRBD2
clone size: .
J gene: TRBJ2-5
CDR3 DNA: TGTGCCAGCAGCCCCGGACTAGCGGGAGGGTTCCAAGAGACCCAGTACTTC
CDR3 protein: CASSPGLAGGFQETQYF

V gene: TRBV9
D gene: .
clone size: .
J gene: TRBJ1-2
CDR3 DNA: TGTGCCAGCAGCGTAGCGGGGGGAATGTATGGCTACACCTTC
CDR3 protein: CASSVAGGMYGYTF

V gene: TRBV11-2
D gene: .
clone size: .
J gene: TRBJ2-7
CDR3 DNA: TGTGCCAGCAGCTTAGAACGGTATTACGAGCAGTACTTC
CDR3 protein: CASSLERYYEQYF

V gene: TRBV9
D gene: .
clone size: .
J gene: TRBJ2-2
CDR3 DNA: TGTGCCAGCAGCGTAGCCTCCCTTGGGGAGCTGTTTTTT
CDR3 protein: CASSVASLGELFF

V gene: TRBV5-1
D gene: .
clone size: .
J gene: TRBJ2-3
CDR3 DNA: TGCGCCAGCAGCTTCTACGGCGACAGTCTCGGCACAGATACGCAGTATTTT
CDR3 protein: CASSFYGDSLGTDTQYF

V gene: TRBV28
D gene: TRBD2
clone size: .
J gene: TRBJ2-3
CDR3 DNA: TGTGCCAGCAGTTTGAGTGGGCGGGGGATAAGCACAGATACGCAGTATTTT
CDR3 protein: CASSLSGRGISTDTQYF

V gene: TRBV20-1
D gene: .
clone size: .
J gene: TRBJ2-1
CDR3 DNA: TGCAGTAAACAGACAGAGCAGTTCTTC
CDR3 protein: CSKQTEQFF

V gene: TRBV5-4
D gene: TRBD2
clone size: .
J gene: TRBJ2-5
CDR3 DNA: TGTGCCAGCAGCTTGGGCGGACTAGCGGGGACAGAGACCCAGTACTTC
CDR3 protein: CASSLGGLAGTETQYF

V gene: TRBV19
D gene: TRBD2
clone size: .
J gene: TRBJ2-3
CDR3 DNA: TGTGCCAGTAGTGGCGGGACTAGCGGTAGCACAGATACGCAGTATTTT
CDR3 protein: CASSGGTSGSTDTQYF

V gene: TRBV25-1
D gene: TRBD2
clone size: .
J gene: TRBJ2-7
CDR3 DNA: TGTGCCAGCAGCCCCAGCGGGGGAGCCTACGAGCAGTACTTC
CDR3 protein: CASSPSGGAYEQYF

V gene: TRBV10-1
D gene: .
clone size: .
J gene: TRBJ1-5
CDR3 DNA: TGCGCCATCCCAAATCAGCCCCAGCATTTT
CDR3 protein: CAIPNQPQHF

V gene: TRBV7-9
D gene: TRBD1
clone size: .
J gene: TRBJ2-7
CDR3 DNA: TGTGCCAGCAGCTTCGGGACAGGGGCTAGTTACGAGCAGTACTTC
CDR3 protein: CASSFGTGASYEQYF

V gene: TRBV6-5
D gene: .
clone size: once
J gene: TRBJ2-7
CDR3 DNA: TGTGCCAGCAGTTACAGAGGGGGAGGGCTCTACGAGCAGTACTTC
CDR3 protein: CASSYRGGGLYEQYF

V gene: TRBV30
D gene: TRBD1
clone size: .
J gene: TRBJ1-2
CDR3 DNA: TGTGCCTGGAATAGTGGGCAGGGACAGAGTAAAGGCTACACCTTC
CDR3 protein: CAWNSGQGQSKGYTF

V gene: TRBV7-9
D gene: .
clone size: .
J gene: TRBJ2-1
CDR3 DNA: TGTGCCAGAAATCCTGGGACACCTAACAATGAGCAGTTCTTC
CDR3 protein: CARNPGTPNNEQFF

V gene: TRBV28
D gene: .
clone size: .
J gene: TRBJ1-5
CDR3 DNA: TGTGCCAGCAGCCCTTTAAAGGGAGGCAATCAGCCCCAGCATTTT
CDR3 protein: CASSPLKGGNQPQHF

V gene: TRBV7-2
D gene: .
clone size: .
J gene: TRBJ2-3
CDR3 DNA: TGTGCCAGCAGCCACAGGGACTATGGGAAAACAGATACGCAGTATTTT
CDR3 protein: CASSHRDYGKTDTQYF

V gene: TRBV27
D gene: TRBD2
clone size: .
J gene: TRBJ2-1
CDR3 DNA: TGTGCCAGCACCCCTCTAGCGGGAGTTCACTACAATGAGCAGTTCTTC
CDR3 protein: CASTPLAGVHYNEQFF

V gene: TRBV28
D gene: TRBD1
clone size: .
J gene: TRBJ1-5
CDR3 DNA: TGTGCCAGCAGTTTGAGACGTGACAGGGTTGGCACACAGCCCCAGCATTTT
CDR3 protein: CASSLRRDRVGTQPQHF

V gene: TRBV7-3
D gene: .
clone size: .
J gene: TRBJ2-1
CDR3 DNA: TGTGCCAGCAGCTCTGGGCTAAGCTCCTACAATGAGCAGTTCTTC
CDR3 protein: CASSSGLSSYNEQFF

V gene: TRBV19
D gene: .
clone size: .
J gene: TRBJ1-5
CDR3 DNA: TGTGCCAGTAGTACGGGATATCAGCCCCAGCATTTT
CDR3 protein: CASSTGYQPQHF

V gene: TRBV18
D gene: .
clone size: .
J gene: TRBJ1-4
CDR3 DNA: TGTGCCAGCTCACCTCTATCTCGTTATGAAAAACTGTTTTTT
CDR3 protein: CASSPLSRYEKLFF

V gene: TRBV9
D gene: TRBD2
clone size: .
J gene: TRBJ2-1
CDR3 DNA: TGTGCCAGCAGCGTACGAAAGGGGACTAGCGGGAAAGATGAGCAGTTCTTC
CDR3 protein: CASSVRKGTSGKDEQFF

V gene: TRBV5-5
D gene: TRBD2
clone size: once
J gene: TRBJ2-3
CDR3 DNA: TGTGCCAGCAGCCGAACGACTAGCGGGGTGAGCACAGATACGCAGTATTTT
CDR3 protein: CASSRTTSGVSTDTQYF

V gene: TRBV7-8
D gene: .
clone size: .
J gene: TRBJ2-3
CDR3 DNA: TGTGCCAGCAGCTTGTTCCCTTTGGGAGCGGCAGATACGCAGTATTTT
CDR3 protein: CASSLFPLGAADTQYF

V gene: TRBV5-1
D gene: TRBD1
clone size: .
J gene: TRBJ1-1
CDR3 DNA: TGCGCCAGCAGCTCGGGACAGGGAAACACTGAAGCTTTCTTT
CDR3 protein: CASSSGQGNTEAFF

V gene: TRBV5-1
D gene: .
clone size: .
J gene: TRBJ1-4
CDR3 DNA: TGCGCCAGCAGCTTGCGGCGCCCCGGACAGTCTAATGAAAAACTGTTTTTT
CDR3 protein: CASSLRRPGQSNEKLFF

V gene: TRBV19
D gene: TRBD1
clone size: .
J gene: TRBJ2-1
CDR3 DNA: TGTGCCAGTAGTATCAGGGGGCAGGGTCAGTTCTTC
CDR3 protein: CASSIRGQGQFF